The 8 T cell receptor beta chains presented below share a single source sample, sequenced in a study of radiotherapy plus CTLA-4 blockade in lung cancer. The assay was immunoSEQ multiplex PCR, and TCRdb's table has in-frame clones only and misses some. Here the sample spans tens of thousands of clones, 63% being singletons. The sample was peripheral blood, taken from a patient treated with radiotherapy plus ipilimumab. The receptors stem from a human donor with non-small cell lung cancer who had a partial response to radiotherapy plus ipilimumab.

This chain connects TRBV27 to TRBJ2-7; D is ambiguous. Germline-derived CDR1 and CDR2 are MNHEY and SMNVEV (reference sequence). The V and J ends lost 6 bases and 1 base respectively, with 13 bases between them. There are 14 residues in the CDR3. CDR3 coding DNA: TGTGCCAGCAGCACCGGGTACGGATCCTACGAGCAGTACTTC. Translating it yields CASSTGYGSYEQYF.

The CDR3 DNA is TGTGCCAGCAGGCTAGGGAGTTACGAGCAGTACTTC. Its protein product is CASRLGSYEQYF. This chain uses TRBV2 with TRBJ2-7, with TRBD2 as a possible D gene (5 bases). The CDR3 loop spans 12 amino acids. The germline CDR1 and CDR2 sequences are SNHLY and FYNNEI. Trimming removed 6 bases from V and 4 bases from J, with 10 bases in between.

This rearrangement joins TRBV6-6 to TRBJ1-6, with unresolved D. Per germline, CDR1 MNHNY and CDR2 SVGAGI (reference sequence). V was pared by 0 bases and J by 11 bases, with 8 bases between. The CDR3 contains 13 residues. The CDR3 is CASSYSGDAPLHF. CDR3 DNA sequence: TGTGCCAGCAGTTACTCCGGGGATGCACCCCTCCACTTT.

A note on this clone: The junction departs from germline at one end; a sequencing error may be responsible. J is TRBJ2-7 and V is TRBV7-7; TRBD1 might be the D (6 bases). Germline loops: CDR1 SSHAT, CDR2 FNYEAQ (reference sequence). This CDR3 is 12 amino acids long. The CDR3 DNA is TGTGCTAGCAGCTTCACAGGGAGAGAGCAGTACTTC. Encoded protein: CASSFTGREQYF. The full variable domain, its missing parts supplied by reference TRBV7-7 and TRBJ2-7, is GAGVSQSPRYKVTKRGQDVTLRCDPISSHATLYWYQQALGQGPEFLTYFNYEAQPDKSGLPSDRFSAERPEGSISTLTIQRTEQRDSAMYRCASSFTGREQYFGPGTRLTVT.

The chain links TRBV10-3 to TRBJ2-1; 9 bases are shared with TRBD2. The junction had 7 bases not matched to a gene; V was cut back by 0 bases and J by 7 bases. The CDR3 is 16 amino acids. The germline V gene encodes CDR1 ENHRY and CDR2 SYGVKD. The CDR3 region has the DNA TGTGCCATCAGTGAGTCGGGACTAGCAATTGGAAATGAGCAGTTCTTC. Its protein is CAISESGLAIGNEQFF.

The chain links TRBV14 to TRBJ2-1; 10 nucleotides agree with TRBD2. V lost 4 bases, J lost 10 bases, and 13 bases stayed unmatched. This CDR3 contains 16 residues. The germline V gene has CDR1 SGHDN and CDR2 FVKESK. The CDR3 coding sequence is TGTGCCAGCAGCCGCGGACTAGCGGTTATTTTCAGGGAGCAGTTCTTC. Protein product: CASSRGLAVIFREQFF.

This clone appeared a few times. The chain joins TRBV6-5 to TRBJ2-7, with 7 bases identical to TRBD1. Per germline, CDR1 MNHEY and CDR2 SVGAGI. V was pared by 7 bases and J by 1 base, with 7 bases of the junction left unmatched. This CDR3 has 14 amino acids. In nucleotides, the CDR3 is TGTGCCAGCAATCCAACAGGGGCGTCCTACGAGCAGTACTTC. Residues: CASNPTGASYEQYF.

The V and J genes are TRBV5-6 and TRBJ1-1; D gene uncertain. The germline gives CDR1 SGHDT, CDR2 YYEEEE. The CDR3 covers 13 residues. V dropped 4 bases and J dropped 0 bases, with 7 bases sitting between them. This CDR3 reads CASSLDMNTEAFF. In DNA, the CDR3 is TGTGCCAGCAGCCTTGACATGAACACTGAAGCTTTCTTT.